These 27 T cell receptor beta chains were all obtained from the same sample, sequenced in a study of early T cells in non-severe SARS-CoV-2 infection. TCRdb passed the 5' RACE reads through MiXCR, listing each CDR3 protein once. The table records nearly 50,000 distinct CDR3 sequences, 6.2% of them present only once. This specimen consisted of whole blood, obtained at baseline. Every receptor here comes from an adult who was a healthcare worker with PCR-confirmed SARS-CoV-2 infection or an uninfected control (not recorded which).

The chain combines TRBV3-1 with TRBJ2-7; tentatively, D is TRBD1 or TRBD2 (5 bases each). Per the germline V gene, CDR1 is LGHDT and CDR2 is YNNKEL (reference sequence). V lost 1 base to trimming and J lost 5 bases, with 12 bases between them. The CDR3 is 14 residues long. CDR3 sequence: CASSQALGAHEQYF. The CDR3 DNA sequence: TGTGCCAGCAGCCAAGCTCTCGGGGCCCACGAGCAGTACTTC.

This clonotype was seen ten or more times. CDR3 region: CSVGSMGETQYF. As DNA, the CDR3 is TGCAGCGTTGGGAGTATGGGGGAGACCCAGTACTTC. The chain has TRBV29-1 and TRBJ2-5; D is uncertain. The CDR3 contains 12 residues. V was shortened by 4 bases and J by 5 bases, with 11 bases between the two germline ends. The germline gives CDR1 SQVTM, CDR2 ANQGSEA. Complete variable domain (other parts from reference TRBV29-1 and TRBJ2-5): SAVISQKPSRDICQRGTSLTIQCQVDSQVTMMFWYRQQPGQSLTLIATANQGSEATYESGFVIDKFPISRPNLTFSTLTVSNMSPEDSSIYLCSVGSMGETQYFGPGTRLLVL.

This clonotype was counted between two and nine times. This sequence joins TRBV12-5 and TRBJ2-1; 7 nucleotides match TRBD1. The germline CDR1 and CDR2 sequences are LGHNT and FRNRAP. Trimming at V came to 2 bases and at J to 6 bases, leaving 7 bases not matched to a gene. The length of the CDR3 is 15 residues. CDR3 in amino acids: CASGLTDRWLNEQFF. The CDR3 DNA follows: TGTGCTAGTGGTTTGACGGACAGGTGGCTCAATGAGCAGTTCTTC.

The table lists this clonotype with many counts. Here the CDR3 reads CAISEMGQGLSYEQFF. CDR3 DNA: TGTGCCATCAGTGAGATGGGGCAGGGATTGAGCTATGAGCAGTTCTTC. V and J are TRBV10-3 and TRBJ2-1, with D perhaps TRBD1 (5 bases). Trimming cost V 2 bases and J 8 bases, with 19 bases left between them. The CDR3 runs to 16 residues. Germline lookup yields CDR1 ENHRY and CDR2 SYGVKD.

This clonotype was counted at least ten times. This sequence joins TRBV24-1 and TRBJ1-4, with D unresolved. CDR1 KGHDR and CDR2 SFDVKD come from the germline V gene. V was clipped by 9 bases and J by 3 bases, with 22 bases between them. The length of the CDR3 is 17 residues. The CDR3 DNA sequence: TGTGCCACCGTCCTTGATCTGACCGCGATTCCTAATGAAAAACTGTTTTTT. Translating it yields CATVLDLTAIPNEKLFF.

This clonotype has at least ten counts. The chain is built from TRBV20-1 and TRBJ2-7; TRBD1 matches at 10 bases. The V segment lost 3 bases and the J segment 4 bases; nucleotides outside the gene matches: 6. The germline V gene has CDR1 DFQATT and CDR2 SNEGSKA (reference sequence). CDR3 length equals 14 residues. CDR3 in amino acids: CSASTDRGVYEQYF. DNA of the CDR3: TGCAGTGCTAGCACGGACAGGGGGGTATACGAGCAGTACTTC.

The V and J genes are TRBV29-1 and TRBJ2-5; no clear D. The CDR3 has 14 amino acids. Trimming removed 4 bases from V and 1 base from J, with 13 bases in between. In germline, CDR1 is SQVTM, CDR2 ANQGSEA. Here the CDR3 DNA reads TGCAGCGTTGGGGTTGCCAGGACCCAAGAGACCCAGTACTTC. Translation: CSVGVARTQETQYF.

This clonotype was picked up many times. The chain combines TRBV10-3 with TRBJ2-1, with 8 bases matching TRBD2. J was trimmed by 5 bases and V by 0 bases; bases with no gene match: 6. CDR3 length: 16 amino acids. The V gene's germline CDR1 is ENHRY and CDR2 SYGVKD. DNA of the CDR3: TGTGCCATCAGTGAGTCGGGTAGCGGGATTAACAATGAGCAGTTCTTC. This encodes CAISESGSGINNEQFF.

This chain uses TRBV6-2 or TRBV6-3 with TRBJ2-7; 8 bases fit TRBD1. CDR3 length equals 15 residues. Per the germline V gene, CDR1 is MNHEY and CDR2 is SVGEGT. Losses at the gene ends were 6 bases for V and 4 bases for J; bases not matched to a gene: 11. The CDR3 DNA follows: TGTGCCAGCAGGCCTACGAGGAGACAGGGGTACGAGCAGTACTTC. Residues: CASRPTRRQGYEQYF.

In this sample, this clonotype turned up many times. The V and J genes are TRBV29-1 and TRBJ2-1; D perhaps matches TRBD2 (6 bases). CDR3 length equals 14 residues. Trimming cost V 3 bases and J 7 bases, with 16 bases left between them. Germline V gene data show CDR1 as SQVTM and CDR2 as ANQGSEA. The CDR3 DNA reads as TGCAGCGTTGACCGAACGGGAGTAGTGAATGAGCAGTTCTTC. Translation gives CSVDRTGVVNEQFF.

The chain carries TRBV5-4 and TRBJ2-7; D uncertain. CDR3 length equals 14 residues. V was shortened by 4 bases and J by 0 bases, with 11 bases between the two germline ends. Germline V gene sequence: CDR1 SGHNT, CDR2 YYREEE (reference sequence). CDR3 loop: CASSKDAGSYEQYF. The CDR3 DNA is TGTGCCAGCAGCAAGGACGCCGGCTCCTACGAGCAGTACTTC.

The table lists this clonotype with many counts. The chain couples TRBV11-2 to TRBJ2-7; perhaps TRBD1 as D (6 bases). V lost 1 base and J 6 bases, leaving 16 bases between the germline ends. The length of the CDR3 is 15 residues. The germline V gene has CDR1 SGHAT and CDR2 FQNNGV. CDR3 protein: CASSLVPGTLIEQYF. Written as DNA, the CDR3 is TGTGCCAGCAGCTTAGTGCCCGGGACATTAATCGAGCAGTACTTC.

This clonotype appeared a few times. The chain couples TRBV20-1 to TRBJ2-3, with D uncertain. V was pared by 7 bases and J by 2 bases, with 10 bases between. The germline V gene has CDR1 DFQATT and CDR2 SNEGSKA (reference sequence). The CDR3 spans 12 residues. The CDR3 region is CSGKAPTDTQYF. The CDR3 bases are TGCAGTGGAAAGGCCCCCACAGATACGCAGTATTTT.

This clonotype was observed a few times. The rearrangement joins TRBV7-9 to TRBJ2-5; 12 bases line up with TRBD2. Germline CDR1 is SEHNR and CDR2 is FQNEAQ (reference sequence). V was pared by 3 bases and J by 5 bases, with 13 bases of the junction left unmatched. The CDR3 has 18 amino acids. In nucleotides, the CDR3 is TGTGCCAGCAGCTTTCTAGGACTAGCGGGAAATCCAAGTGAGACCCAGTACTTC. Translating it yields CASSFLGLAGNPSETQYF.

The gene calls are TRBV7-6 and TRBJ2-1; 10 bases align to TRBD2. J lost 6 bases, V lost 0 bases, and 11 bases had no gene match. CDR3 length equals 18 residues. From germline, CDR1 is SGHVS and CDR2 FNYEAQ. The CDR3 loop reads CASSLARTSGGPGNEQFF. DNA of the CDR3: TGTGCCAGCAGCTTAGCGCGGACTAGCGGAGGCCCCGGCAATGAGCAGTTCTTC. The whole variable domain, filled in from reference TRBV7-6 and TRBJ2-1, reads GAGVSQSPRYKVTKRGQDVALRCDPISGHVSLYWYRQALGQGPEFLTYFNYEAQQDKSGLPNDRFSAERPEGSISTLTIQRTEQRDSAMYRCASSLARTSGGPGNEQFFGPGTRLTVL.

In its sample, this clonotype was seen many times. The chain links TRBV4-3 to TRBJ2-3; D possibly corresponds to TRBD2 (5 bases). Per the germline V gene, CDR1 is LGHNA and CDR2 is YSLEER. The CDR3 has 17 amino acids. The V end was cut by 0 bases, the J end by 2 bases, with 15 bases between. CDR3 sequence reads: CASSQDRIGLLTDTQYF. CDR3 DNA: TGCGCCAGCAGCCAAGATAGGATAGGACTCCTCACAGATACGCAGTATTTT.

This clonotype has only a few counts. This chain connects TRBV7-9 to TRBJ2-1; 8 bases match TRBD2. The junction had 12 bases not matched to a gene; V was cut back by 4 bases and J by 7 bases. Germline assignment: CDR1 SEHNR and CDR2 FQNEAQ (reference sequence). The CDR3 is made up of 16 amino acids. In DNA form, the CDR3 reads TGTGCCAGCAGCTCCGGGGGGGTGGGTTCTTCTAATGAGCAGTTCTTC. Its translation is CASSSGGVGSSNEQFF.

This clonotype was counted at least ten times. The V gene is TRBV7-9, the J gene TRBJ2-7, with D possibly TRBD1 on 5 matching bases. Germline loops: CDR1 SEHNR, CDR2 FQNEAQ (reference sequence). V lost 5 bases and J lost 1, with 9 bases in between. The CDR3 consists of 13 residues. CDR3 protein: CASSLDSSYEQYF. The CDR3 bases are TGTGCCAGCAGCCTAGACAGTTCCTACGAGCAGTACTTC.

This clonotype was seen many times. The chain couples TRBV4-1 to TRBJ1-4; D call uncertain. CDR3 length: 12 residues. Germline V gives CDR1 MGHRA, CDR2 YSYEKL. V shed 1 base and J shed 7 bases, with 4 bases lying between them. The CDR3 DNA reads TGCGCCAGCAGCCAAGTTAGTGAAAAACTGTTTTTT. It is translated as CASSQVSEKLFF.

This clonotype was picked up a small number of times. The rearrangement links TRBV5-1 to TRBJ2-7; 11 bases are a match to TRBD2. Germline lookup yields CDR1 SGHRS and CDR2 YFSETQ. The J segment lost 7 bases and the V segment lost 0 bases, leaving 6 bases of the junction unmatched. The CDR3 totals 15 residues. CDR3 residues: CASSLELAGVNEQYF. As DNA, the CDR3 is TGCGCCAGCAGCTTGGAACTAGCGGGAGTAAATGAGCAGTACTTC. The full variable domain, completed using reference TRBV5-1 and TRBJ2-7, is KAGVTQTPRYLIKTRGQQVTLSCSPISGHRSVSWYQQTPGQGLQFLFEYFSETQRNKGNFPGRFSGRQFSNSRSEMNVSTLELGDSALYLCASSLELAGVNEQYFGPGTRLTVT.

This clonotype was recorded many times. J is TRBJ1-5 and V is TRBV28; D is undetermined. The CDR3 is made up of 13 amino acids. Between the trimmed V and J ends, which lost 5 bases and 6 bases, there was a span of 11 bases. Germline CDR1 MDHEN, CDR2 SYDVKM. The CDR3, as DNA: TGTGCCAGCAGTCCGCGTTTGCGTCAGCCCCAGCATTTT. Its translation is CASSPRLRQPQHF.

At least ten counts were recorded for this clonotype. The rearrangement links TRBV28 to TRBJ1-1; 7 bases fit TRBD1. The CDR3 spans 15 residues. Germline V gene data show CDR1 as MDHEN and CDR2 as SYDVKM. V shed 3 bases, J shed 2 bases, and the junction held 6 bases outside the gene matches. The CDR3 coding sequence is TGTGCCAGCAGTTTGTGGGACAGACTTAACACTGAAGCTTTCTTT. Encoded protein: CASSLWDRLNTEAFF.

The chain carries TRBV7-8 and TRBJ2-1, with D possibly matching TRBD2 (5 bases). The CDR3 has 14 amino acids. The germline V gene has CDR1 SGHVS and CDR2 FQNEAQ. V was cut by 1 base and J by 7 bases, with 11 bases left in between. Here the CDR3 reads CASSLGLAWNEQFF. The CDR3, as DNA: TGTGCCAGCAGCTTAGGGCTAGCTTGGAATGAGCAGTTCTTC.

The J gene is TRBJ2-7, the V gene TRBV20-1; the match to TRBD2 covers 9 bases. The CDR3 contains 16 residues. V dropped 0 bases and J dropped 1; count of bases not matched to a gene: 7. The germline CDR1 and CDR2 sequences are DFQATT and SNEGSKA (reference sequence). The CDR3 DNA reads TGCAGTGCTAGAGATAACGGGCTAGCGGGATCCTACGAGCAGTACTTC. Translation: CSARDNGLAGSYEQYF.

This chain joins TRBV7-9 and TRBJ2-1, with unresolved D. Germline assignment: CDR1 SEHNR and CDR2 FQNEAQ (reference sequence). This CDR3 is 15 amino acids long. V was pared by 1 base and J by 5 bases, with 12 bases between. The CDR3 nucleotides read TGTGCCAGCAGCTTAGGGCCTCTGGGCGACAATGAGCAGTTCTTC. It is translated as CASSLGPLGDNEQFF.

This clonotype was detected a few times. This sequence joins TRBV20-1 and TRBJ2-4, with TRBD2 matching over 14 bases. Germline V gives CDR1 DFQATT, CDR2 SNEGSKA (reference sequence). CDR3 length: 15 amino acids. J gave up 6 bases and V 5 bases, and 6 bases lay outside the gene matches. The CDR3 protein is CSAPGTSGSPNIQYF. CDR3 coding DNA: TGCAGTGCTCCCGGGACTAGCGGGAGCCCAAACATTCAGTACTTC.

Ten or more counts support this clonotype. The chain has TRBV6-5 and TRBJ2-3; 14 nucleotides agree with TRBD2. Per germline, CDR1 MNHEY and CDR2 SVGAGI. V shed 4 bases and J 4 bases; nucleotides not matched to a gene: 4. CDR3 length: 16 amino acids. CDR3 sequence reads: CASSSGLAGGADTQYF. CDR3 DNA: TGTGCCAGCAGTTCCGGACTAGCGGGAGGTGCAGATACGCAGTATTTT.